These 2 T cell receptor beta chains were all obtained from the same sample, sequenced in a study of blood T cell repertoires in COVID-19. The table came from immunoSEQ multiplex PCR; TCRdb's copy has only in-frame clones and leaves some out. The profile shows fewer than 500,000 clones, roughly nine tenths of them singletons. Input material: PBMCs or T cells enriched from blood (not recorded which). These receptors were collected from a man aged 25-40 years who had recovered from COVID-19.

The J gene is TRBJ1-4, the V gene TRBV7-9, with D possibly being TRBD1 (6 bases). The CDR3 runs to 14 residues. CDR1 is SEHNR and CDR2 is FQNEAQ in the germline V gene (reference sequence). The ends were cut back, 5 bases at V and 8 bases at J, with 15 bases in the middle. The CDR3 loop is CASSHRGQGEKLFF. DNA for the CDR3: TGTGCCAGCAGCCATCGCGGGCAGGGGGAAAAACTGTTTTTT.

This sequence joins TRBV28 and TRBJ2-3, with 8 bases fitting TRBD2. V lost 6 bases to trimming and J lost 6 bases; unmatched junction nucleotides: 5. There are 13 residues in the CDR3. Germline CDR1 and CDR2: MDHEN and SYDVKM. CDR3 protein: CASRLGLGDTQYF. DNA for the CDR3: TGTGCCAGCAGGCTGGGACTAGGCGATACGCAGTATTTT.